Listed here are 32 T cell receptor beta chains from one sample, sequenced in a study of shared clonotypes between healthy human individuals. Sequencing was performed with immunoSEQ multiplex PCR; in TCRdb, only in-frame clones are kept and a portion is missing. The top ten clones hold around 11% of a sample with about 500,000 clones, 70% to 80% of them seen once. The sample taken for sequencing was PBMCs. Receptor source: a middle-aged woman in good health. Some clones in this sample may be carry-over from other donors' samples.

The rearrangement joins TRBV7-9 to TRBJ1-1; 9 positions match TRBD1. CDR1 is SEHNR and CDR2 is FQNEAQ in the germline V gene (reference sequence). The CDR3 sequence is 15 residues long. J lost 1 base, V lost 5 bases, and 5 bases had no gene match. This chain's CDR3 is CASSLSTGGNTEAFF. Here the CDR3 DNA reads TGTGCCAGCAGCCTCTCGACAGGGGGGAACACTGAAGCTTTCTTT.

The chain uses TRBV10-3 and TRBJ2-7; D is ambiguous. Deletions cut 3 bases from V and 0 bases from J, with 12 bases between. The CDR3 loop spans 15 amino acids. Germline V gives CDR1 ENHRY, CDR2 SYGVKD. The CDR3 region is CAISDTAPLSYEQYF. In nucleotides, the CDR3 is TGTGCCATCAGTGACACAGCACCCCTCTCCTACGAGCAGTACTTC.

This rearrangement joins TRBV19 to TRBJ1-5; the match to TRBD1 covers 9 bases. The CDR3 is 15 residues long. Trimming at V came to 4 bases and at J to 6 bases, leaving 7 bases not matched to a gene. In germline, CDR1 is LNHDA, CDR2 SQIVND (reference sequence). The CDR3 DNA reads TGTGCCAGTAGTACAACAGGGGGCGGTGGTCAGCCCCAGCATTTT. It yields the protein CASSTTGGGGQPQHF.

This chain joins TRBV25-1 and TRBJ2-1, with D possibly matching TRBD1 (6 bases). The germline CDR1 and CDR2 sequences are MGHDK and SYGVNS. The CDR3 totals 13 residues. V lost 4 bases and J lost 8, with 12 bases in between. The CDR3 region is CASSVQGFDEQFF. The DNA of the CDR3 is TGTGCCAGCAGTGTACAGGGTTTCGATGAGCAGTTCTTC. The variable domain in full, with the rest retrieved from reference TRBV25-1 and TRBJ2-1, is EADIYQTPRYLVIGTGKKITLECSQTMGHDKMYWYQQDPGMELHLIHYSYGVNSTEKGDLSSESTVSRIRTEHFPLTLESARPSHTSQYLCASSVQGFDEQFFGPGTRLTVL.

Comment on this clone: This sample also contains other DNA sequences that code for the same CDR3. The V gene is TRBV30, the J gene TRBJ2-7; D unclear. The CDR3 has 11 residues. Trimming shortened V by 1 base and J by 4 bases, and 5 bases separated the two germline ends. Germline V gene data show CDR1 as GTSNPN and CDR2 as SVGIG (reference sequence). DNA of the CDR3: TGTGCCTGGAGTGGGGGATACGAGCAGTACTTC. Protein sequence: CAWSGGYEQYF.

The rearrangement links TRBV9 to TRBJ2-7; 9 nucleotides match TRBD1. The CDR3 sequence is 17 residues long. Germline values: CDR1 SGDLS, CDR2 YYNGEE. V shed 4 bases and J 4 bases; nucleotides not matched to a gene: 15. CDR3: CASSPFRGDRGGYEQYF. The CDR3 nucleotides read TGTGCCAGCAGCCCCTTCCGAGGCGACAGGGGGGGATACGAGCAGTACTTC. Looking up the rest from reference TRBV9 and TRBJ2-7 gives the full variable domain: DSGVTQTPKHLITATGQRVTLRCSPRSGDLSVYWYQQSLDQGLQFLIQYYNGEERAKGNILERFSAQQFPDLHSELNLSSLELGDSALYFCASSPFRGDRGGYEQYFGPGTRLTVT.

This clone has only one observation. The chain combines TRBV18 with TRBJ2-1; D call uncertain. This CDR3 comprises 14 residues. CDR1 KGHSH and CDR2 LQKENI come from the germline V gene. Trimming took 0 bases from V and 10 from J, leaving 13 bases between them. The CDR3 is CASSPPSVAREQFF. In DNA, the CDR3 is TGTGCCAGCTCACCACCCAGCGTAGCCAGGGAGCAGTTCTTC. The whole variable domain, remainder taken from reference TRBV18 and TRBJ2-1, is NAGVMQNPRHLVRRRGQEARLRCSPMKGHSHVYWYRQLPEEGLKFMVYLQKENIIDESGMPKERFSAEFPKEGPSILRIQQVVRGDSAAYFCASSPPSVAREQFFGPGTRLTVL.

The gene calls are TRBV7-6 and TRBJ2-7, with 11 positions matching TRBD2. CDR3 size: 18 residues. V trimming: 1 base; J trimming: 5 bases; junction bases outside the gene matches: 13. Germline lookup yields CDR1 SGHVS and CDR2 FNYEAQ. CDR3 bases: TGTGCCAGCAGCTTAGGTCAAGGGGGTAGCGGGAGGGCTCACGAGCAGTACTTC. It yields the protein CASSLGQGGSGRAHEQYF.

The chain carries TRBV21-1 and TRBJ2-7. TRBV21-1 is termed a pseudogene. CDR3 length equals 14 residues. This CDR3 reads CASSKVDPSYEQYF. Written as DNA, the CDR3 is TGTGCCAGCAGCAAAGTTGACCCGTCCTACGAGCAGTACTTC.

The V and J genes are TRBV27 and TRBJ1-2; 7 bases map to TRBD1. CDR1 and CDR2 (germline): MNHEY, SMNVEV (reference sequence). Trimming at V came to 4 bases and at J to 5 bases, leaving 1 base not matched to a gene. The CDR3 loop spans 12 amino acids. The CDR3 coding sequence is TGTGCCAGCAGTTCCAGGGGGTATGGCTACACCTTC. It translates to CASSSRGYGYTF.

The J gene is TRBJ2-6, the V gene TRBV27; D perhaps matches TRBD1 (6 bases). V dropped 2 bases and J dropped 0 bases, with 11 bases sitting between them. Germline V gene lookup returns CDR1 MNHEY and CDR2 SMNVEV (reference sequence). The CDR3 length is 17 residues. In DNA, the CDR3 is TGTGCCAGCAGTTTAGGGGGCGGGCGCTCTGGGGCCAACGTCCTGACTTTC. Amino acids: CASSLGGGRSGANVLTF.

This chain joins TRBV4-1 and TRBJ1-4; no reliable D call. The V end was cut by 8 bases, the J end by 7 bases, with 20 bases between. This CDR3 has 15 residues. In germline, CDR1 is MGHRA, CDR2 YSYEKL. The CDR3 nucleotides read TGCGCCAGCCGATCTGGTGTGAGGGTGGGTGAAAAACTGTTTTTT. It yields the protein CASRSGVRVGEKLFF.

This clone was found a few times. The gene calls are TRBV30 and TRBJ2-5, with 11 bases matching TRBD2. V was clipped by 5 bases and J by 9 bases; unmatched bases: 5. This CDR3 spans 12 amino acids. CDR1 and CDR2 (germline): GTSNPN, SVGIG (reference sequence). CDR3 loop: CAWGTSGGSQYF. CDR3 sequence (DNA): TGTGCCTGGGGGACTAGCGGAGGGTCCCAGTACTTC.

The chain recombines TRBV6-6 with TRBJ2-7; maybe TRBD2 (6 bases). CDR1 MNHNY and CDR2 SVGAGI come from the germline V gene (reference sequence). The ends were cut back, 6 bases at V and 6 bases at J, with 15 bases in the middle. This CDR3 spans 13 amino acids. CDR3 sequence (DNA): TGTGCCAGCAGGCGGGACTCCGGCGGCGAGCAGTACTTC. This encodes CASRRDSGGEQYF.

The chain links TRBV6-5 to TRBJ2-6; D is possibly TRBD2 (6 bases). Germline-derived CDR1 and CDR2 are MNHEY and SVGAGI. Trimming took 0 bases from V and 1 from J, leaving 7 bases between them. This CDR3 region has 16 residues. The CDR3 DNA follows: TGTGCCAGCAGTTACTCGGAGGGTTCTGGGGCCAACGTCCTGACTTTC. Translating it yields CASSYSEGSGANVLTF.

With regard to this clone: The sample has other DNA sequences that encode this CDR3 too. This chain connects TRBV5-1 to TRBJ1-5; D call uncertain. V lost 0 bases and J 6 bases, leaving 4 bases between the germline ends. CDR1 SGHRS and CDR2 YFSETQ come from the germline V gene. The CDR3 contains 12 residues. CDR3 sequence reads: CASSLDGQPQHF. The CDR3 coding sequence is TGCGCCAGCAGCTTGGACGGTCAGCCCCAGCATTTT. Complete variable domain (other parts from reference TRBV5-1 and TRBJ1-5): KAGVTQTPRYLIKTRGQQVTLSCSPISGHRSVSWYQQTPGQGLQFLFEYFSETQRNKGNFPGRFSGRQFSNSRSEMNVSTLELGDSALYLCASSLDGQPQHFGDGTRLSIL.

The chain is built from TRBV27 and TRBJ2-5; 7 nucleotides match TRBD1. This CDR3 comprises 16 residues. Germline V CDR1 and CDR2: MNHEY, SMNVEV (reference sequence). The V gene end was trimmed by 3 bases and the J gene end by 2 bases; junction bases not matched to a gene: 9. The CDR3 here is CASSFKDRMGQETQYF. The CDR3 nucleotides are TGTGCCAGCAGTTTCAAGGACAGGATGGGGCAAGAGACCCAGTACTTC.

The CDR3 DNA reads TGCGCCAGCAGTTTCGGGACTAGCGGGAGGATTATCCCCGATGAGCAGTTCTTC. Its protein is CASSFGTSGRIIPDEQFF. V is TRBV5-1 and J is TRBJ2-1; TRBD2 aligns across 15 bases. V was clipped by 5 bases and J by 8 bases; unmatched bases: 14. CDR1 SGHRS and CDR2 YFSETQ come from the germline V gene. This CDR3 is 18 amino acids long. The whole variable domain, filled in from reference TRBV5-1 and TRBJ2-1, reads KAGVTQTPRYLIKTRGQQVTLSCSPISGHRSVSWYQQTPGQGLQFLFEYFSETQRNKGNFPGRFSGRQFSNSRSEMNVSTLELGDSALYLCASSFGTSGRIIPDEQFFGPGTRLTVL.

DNA for the CDR3: TGTGCCACCAGCAGACCCTACTGGGACCAAGAGACCCAGTACTTC. It yields the protein CATSRPYWDQETQYF. The chain joins TRBV15 to TRBJ2-5, with D unresolved. Trimming cost V 2 bases and J 0 bases, with 10 bases left between them. Germline V lookup: CDR1 LNHNV, CDR2 YYDKDF (reference sequence). This CDR3 contains 15 residues.

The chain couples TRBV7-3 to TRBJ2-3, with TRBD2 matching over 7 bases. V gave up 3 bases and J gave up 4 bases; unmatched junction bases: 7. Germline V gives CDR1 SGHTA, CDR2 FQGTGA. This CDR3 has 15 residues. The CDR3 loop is CASSLHGGSSDTQYF. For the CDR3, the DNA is TGTGCCAGCAGCTTGCATGGCGGGAGCTCAGATACGCAGTATTTT.

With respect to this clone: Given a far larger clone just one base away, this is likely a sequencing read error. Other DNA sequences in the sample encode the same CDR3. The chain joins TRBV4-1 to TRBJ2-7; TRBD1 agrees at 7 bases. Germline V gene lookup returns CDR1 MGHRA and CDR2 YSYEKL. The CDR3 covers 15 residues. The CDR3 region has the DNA TGCGCCAGCAGCCGGTTAGGAGACAGGGCCTATGAGCAGTACTTC. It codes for CASSRLGDRAYEQYF.

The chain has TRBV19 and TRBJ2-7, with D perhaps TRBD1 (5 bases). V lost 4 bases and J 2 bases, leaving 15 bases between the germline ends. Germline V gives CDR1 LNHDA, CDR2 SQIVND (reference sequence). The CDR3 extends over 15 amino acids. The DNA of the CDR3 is TGTGCCAGTAGTAGCCGGGCCAAGGGGACCTACGAGCAGTACTTC. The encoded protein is CASSSRAKGTYEQYF.

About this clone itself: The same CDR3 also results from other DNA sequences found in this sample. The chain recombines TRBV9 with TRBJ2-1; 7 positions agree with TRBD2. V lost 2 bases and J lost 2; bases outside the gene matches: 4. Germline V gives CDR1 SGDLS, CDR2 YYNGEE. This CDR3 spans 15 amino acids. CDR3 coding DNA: TGTGCCAGCAGCGTTGCGGGAGACCCCTACAATGAGCAGTTCTTC. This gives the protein CASSVAGDPYNEQFF.

CDR3 protein: CASSTMIGEGKEAFF. The CDR3 DNA reads as TGCGCCAGCAGCACGATGATTGGAGAGGGTAAGGAAGCTTTCTTT. The rearrangement joins TRBV5-1 to TRBJ1-1, with D uncertain. The CDR3 covers 15 residues. Deletions cut 4 bases from V and 8 bases from J, with 21 bases between. In germline, CDR1 is SGHRS, CDR2 YFSETQ.

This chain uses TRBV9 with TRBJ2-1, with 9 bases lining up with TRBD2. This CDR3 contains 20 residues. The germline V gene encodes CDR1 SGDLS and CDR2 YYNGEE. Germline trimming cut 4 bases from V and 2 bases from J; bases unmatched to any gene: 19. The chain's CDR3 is CASSHWEGELAGRTYNEQFF. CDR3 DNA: TGTGCCAGCAGCCATTGGGAGGGGGAGCTAGCGGGGCGAACCTACAATGAGCAGTTCTTC.

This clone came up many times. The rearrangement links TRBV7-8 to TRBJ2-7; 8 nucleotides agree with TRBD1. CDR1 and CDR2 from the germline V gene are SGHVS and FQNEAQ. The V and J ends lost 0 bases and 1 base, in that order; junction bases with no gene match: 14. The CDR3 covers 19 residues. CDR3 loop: CASSLAVRTGGLGSYEQYF. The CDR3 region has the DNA TGTGCCAGCAGCTTAGCGGTGAGAACAGGGGGACTGGGGTCCTACGAGCAGTACTTC. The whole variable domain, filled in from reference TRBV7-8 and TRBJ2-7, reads GAGVSQSPRYKVAKRGQDVALRCDPISGHVSLFWYQQALGQGPEFLTYFQNEAQLDKSGLPSDRFFAERPEGSVSTLKIQRTQQEDSAVYLCASSLAVRTGGLGSYEQYFGPGTRLTVT.

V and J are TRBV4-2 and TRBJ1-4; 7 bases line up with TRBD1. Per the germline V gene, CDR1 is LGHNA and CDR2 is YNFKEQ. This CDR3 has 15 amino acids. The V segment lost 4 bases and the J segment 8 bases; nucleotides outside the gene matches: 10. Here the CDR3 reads CASSPRQGREEKLFF. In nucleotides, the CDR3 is TGTGCCAGCAGCCCACGACAGGGAAGAGAAGAAAAACTGTTTTTT.

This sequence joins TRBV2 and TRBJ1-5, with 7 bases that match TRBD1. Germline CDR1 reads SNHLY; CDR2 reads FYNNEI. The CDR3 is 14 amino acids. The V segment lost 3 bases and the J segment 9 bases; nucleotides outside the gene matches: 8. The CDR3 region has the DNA TGTGCCAGCAGTGACGGGACAGTCCTTCGGCCCCAGCATTTT. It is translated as CASSDGTVLRPQHF.

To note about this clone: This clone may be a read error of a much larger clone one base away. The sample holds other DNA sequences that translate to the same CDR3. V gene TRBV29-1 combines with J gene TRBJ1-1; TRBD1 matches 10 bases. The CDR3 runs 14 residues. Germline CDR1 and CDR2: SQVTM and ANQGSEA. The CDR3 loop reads CSADRGIMNTEAFF. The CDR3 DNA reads TGTAGCGCGGACAGGGGGATTATGAACACTGAAGCTTTCTTT.

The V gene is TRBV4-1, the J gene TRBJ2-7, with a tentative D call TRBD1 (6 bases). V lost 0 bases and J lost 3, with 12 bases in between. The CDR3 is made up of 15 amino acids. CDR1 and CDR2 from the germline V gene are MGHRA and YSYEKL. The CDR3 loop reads CASSQDGAGVYEQYF. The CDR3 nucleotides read TGCGCCAGCAGCCAAGATGGGGCAGGGGTCTACGAGCAGTACTTC.

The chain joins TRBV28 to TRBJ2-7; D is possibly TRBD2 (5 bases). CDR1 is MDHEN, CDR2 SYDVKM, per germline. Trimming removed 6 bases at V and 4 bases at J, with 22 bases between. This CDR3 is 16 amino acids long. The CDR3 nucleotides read TGTGCCAGCAGCCTTCATACGGAGAGGGCCAAATACGAGCAGTACTTC. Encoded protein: CASSLHTERAKYEQYF.

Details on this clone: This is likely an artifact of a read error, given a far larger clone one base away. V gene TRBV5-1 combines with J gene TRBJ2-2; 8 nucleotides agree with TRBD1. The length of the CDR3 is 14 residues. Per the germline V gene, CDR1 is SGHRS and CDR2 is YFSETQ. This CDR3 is CASTPDRAGGELSF. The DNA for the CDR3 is TGCGCCAGCACCCCGGACAGGGCTGGCGGGGAGCTGTCTTTT.